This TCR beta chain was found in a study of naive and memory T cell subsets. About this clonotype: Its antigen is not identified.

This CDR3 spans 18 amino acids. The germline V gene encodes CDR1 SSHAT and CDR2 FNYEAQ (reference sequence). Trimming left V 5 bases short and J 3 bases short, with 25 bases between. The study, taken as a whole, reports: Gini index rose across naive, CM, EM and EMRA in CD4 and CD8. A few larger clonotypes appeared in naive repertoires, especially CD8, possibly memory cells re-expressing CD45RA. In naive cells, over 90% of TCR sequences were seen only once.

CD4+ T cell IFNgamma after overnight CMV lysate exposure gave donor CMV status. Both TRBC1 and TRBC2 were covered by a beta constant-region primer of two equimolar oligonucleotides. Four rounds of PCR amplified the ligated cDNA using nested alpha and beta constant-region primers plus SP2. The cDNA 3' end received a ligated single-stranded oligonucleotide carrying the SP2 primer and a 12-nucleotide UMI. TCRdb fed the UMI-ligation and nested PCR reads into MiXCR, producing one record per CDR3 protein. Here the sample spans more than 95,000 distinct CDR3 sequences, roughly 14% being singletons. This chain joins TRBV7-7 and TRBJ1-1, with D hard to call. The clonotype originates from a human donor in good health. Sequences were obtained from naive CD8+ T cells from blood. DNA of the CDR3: TGTGCCAGCAGCACCCCCCTCAGTTTGTCGGGTTCGGACACTGAAGCTTTCTTT. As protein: CASSTPLSLSGSDTEAFF. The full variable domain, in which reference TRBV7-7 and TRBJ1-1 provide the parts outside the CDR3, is GAGVSQSPRYKVTKRGQDVTLRCDPISSHATLYWYQQALGQGPEFLTYFNYEAQPDKSGLPSDRFSAERPEGSISTLTIQRTEQRDSAMYRCASSTPLSLSGSDTEAFFGQGTRLTVV.